These T cell receptor beta chains were read from a single sample in a study of OX40 agonist ivuxolimab in advanced cancers. Data came from immunoSEQ multiplex PCR; TCRdb stores just in-frame clones and leaves some out. The sample includes approximately 40,000 clones, 80% of them seen just once. The specimen comprised CD4+ or CD8+ T cells sorted from blood, sampled in a trial of the OX40 agonist ivuxolimab. Source of these receptors: an adult with an advanced solid tumor such as melanoma, head and neck, liver or kidney cancer. CDR3s leave out the opening cysteine and the closing phenylalanine or tryptophan. Each record gives: V gene, CDR3 protein.

TRBV29-1 SVEDLGGLGDTQY
TRBV5-1 ASAVASGGPGTGELF
TRBV28 ASSLYSNQPQH
TRBV15 ATSRGGNDRGLGG
TRBV6-4 ASPTEEQY
TRBV29-1 SVAPLDRGGEQY
TRBV7-2 ASSLAPTITDTQY
TRBV18 ASSAGVGASGANVLT
TRBV10-3 AISEAPAGSDQPQH
TRBV18 ASSPGDSPLH
TRBV30 AWSVMGNEQF
TRBV29-1 SARTSGGTYEQY
TRBV9 ARSLQGTGELF
TRBV28 ASRFPGQGIYGYT
TRBV7-3 ASSSARAPDSPLH
TRBV4-1 ASSQDLIDSGNTIY
TRBV4-2 ASRGSGTGELF
TRBV7-2 ASSLTADAF
TRBV28 ASKLGNQPQH
TRBV19 ASKGQGPTEAF
TRBV6-6 ASSLEKGFSSPLH
TRBV9 ASSASEGGAF
TRBV18 ASSPTRKAATDTQY
TRBV4-3 ASSQGREDEQY
TRBV5-6 ASSYDPQETQY
TRBV4-1 ASSQTGMLNEKLF
TRBV6-5 ASSYSPGGGELF
TRBV28 ASRSPGGPHNEQF
TRBV7-8 ASSFRATGMNTEAF
TRBV27 ASSWTGQSYYT
TRBV5-1 ASSLDGPSTDTQY
TRBV19 ASSIDRGGGLYEQY
TRBV5-5 ASSLDIPQPQH
TRBV28 ASSPPGAGLLF
TRBV29-1 SVVGNSNTEAF
TRBV7-2 ASSLRLAGTTHEQF
TRBV19 ASSPQYSNQPQH
TRBV13 ASSPPGLEGTDTQY
TRBV7-3 ASSLRRAGGSDTQY
TRBV29-1 SVGSVAGSLGADTQY
TRBV12-1 ASNAQGDSKTDTQY
TRBV28 ASRIDKRVY
TRBV20-1 SASAQETQY
TRBV21-1 ASSKWVSCLRNQPQH
TRBV27 ASSRLTGTNEQY